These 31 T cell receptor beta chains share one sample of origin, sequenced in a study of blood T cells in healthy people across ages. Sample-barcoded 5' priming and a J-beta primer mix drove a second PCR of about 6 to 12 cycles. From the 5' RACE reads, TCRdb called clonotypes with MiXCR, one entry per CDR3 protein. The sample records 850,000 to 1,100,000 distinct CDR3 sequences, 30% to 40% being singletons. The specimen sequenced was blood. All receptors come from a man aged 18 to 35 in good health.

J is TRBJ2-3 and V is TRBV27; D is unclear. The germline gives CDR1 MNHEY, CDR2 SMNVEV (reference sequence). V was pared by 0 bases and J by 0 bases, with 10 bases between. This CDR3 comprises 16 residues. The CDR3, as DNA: TGTGCCAGCAGTTTATCTGCGGTAAGGAGCACAGATACGCAGTATTTT. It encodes CASSLSAVRSTDTQYF.

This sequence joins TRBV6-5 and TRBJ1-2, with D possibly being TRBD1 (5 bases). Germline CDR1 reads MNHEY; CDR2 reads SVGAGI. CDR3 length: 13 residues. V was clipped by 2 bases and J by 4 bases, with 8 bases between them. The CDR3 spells CASSYGGTYGYTF. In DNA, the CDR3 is TGTGCCAGCAGTTACGGGGGGACCTATGGCTACACCTTC.

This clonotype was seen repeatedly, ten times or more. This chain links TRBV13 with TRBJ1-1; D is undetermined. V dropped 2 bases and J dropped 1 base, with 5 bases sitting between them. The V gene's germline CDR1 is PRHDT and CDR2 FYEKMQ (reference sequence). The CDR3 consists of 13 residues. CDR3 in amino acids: CASSLQSNTEAFF. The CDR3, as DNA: TGTGCCAGCAGCTTACAGTCGAACACTGAAGCTTTCTTT.

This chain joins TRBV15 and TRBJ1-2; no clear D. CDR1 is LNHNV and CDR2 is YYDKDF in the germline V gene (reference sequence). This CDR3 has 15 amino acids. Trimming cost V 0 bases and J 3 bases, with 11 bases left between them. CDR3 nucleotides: TGTGCCACCAGCAGAGATACTTCCCCATACTATGGCTACACCTTC. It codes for CATSRDTSPYYGYTF.

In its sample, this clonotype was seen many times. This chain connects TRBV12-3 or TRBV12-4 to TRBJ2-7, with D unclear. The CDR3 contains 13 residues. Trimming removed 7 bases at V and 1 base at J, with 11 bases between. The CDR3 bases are TGTGCCAGCACCCGGACGGAATCCTACGAGCAGTACTTC. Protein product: CASTRTESYEQYF.

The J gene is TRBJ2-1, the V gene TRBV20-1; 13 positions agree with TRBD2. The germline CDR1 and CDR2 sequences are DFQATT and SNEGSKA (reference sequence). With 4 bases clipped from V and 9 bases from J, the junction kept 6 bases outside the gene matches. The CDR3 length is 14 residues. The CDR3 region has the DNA TGCAGTGCTACTGGGACTAGCGGGGCCGGTGAGCAGTTCTTC. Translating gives CSATGTSGAGEQFF.

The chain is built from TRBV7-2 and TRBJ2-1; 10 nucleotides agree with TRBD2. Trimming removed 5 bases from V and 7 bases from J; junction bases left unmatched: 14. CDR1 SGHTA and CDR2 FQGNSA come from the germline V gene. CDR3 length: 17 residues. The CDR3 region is CASSRGPSGGAENEQFF. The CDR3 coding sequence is TGTGCCAGCAGCCGCGGCCCCAGCGGGGGGGCCGAGAATGAGCAGTTCTTC.

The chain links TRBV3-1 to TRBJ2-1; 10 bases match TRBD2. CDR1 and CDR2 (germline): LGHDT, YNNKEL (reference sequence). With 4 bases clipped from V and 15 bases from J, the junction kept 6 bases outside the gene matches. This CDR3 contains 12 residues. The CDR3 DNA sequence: TGTGCCAGCAGCCCCGCTAGCGGGGGACCGTTCTTC. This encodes CASSPASGGPFF.

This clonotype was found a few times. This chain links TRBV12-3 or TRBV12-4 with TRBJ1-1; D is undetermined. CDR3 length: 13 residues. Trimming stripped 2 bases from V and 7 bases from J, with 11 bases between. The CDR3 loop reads CASSLQPGLEAFF. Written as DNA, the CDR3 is TGTGCCAGCAGTTTACAGCCTGGCCTTGAAGCTTTCTTT.

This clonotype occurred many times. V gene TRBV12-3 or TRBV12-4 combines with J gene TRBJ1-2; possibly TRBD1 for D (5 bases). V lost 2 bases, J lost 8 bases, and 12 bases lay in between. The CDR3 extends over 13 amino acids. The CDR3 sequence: CASSLQGAGGYTF. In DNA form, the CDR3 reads TGTGCCAGCAGTTTACAAGGGGCAGGAGGCTACACCTTC.

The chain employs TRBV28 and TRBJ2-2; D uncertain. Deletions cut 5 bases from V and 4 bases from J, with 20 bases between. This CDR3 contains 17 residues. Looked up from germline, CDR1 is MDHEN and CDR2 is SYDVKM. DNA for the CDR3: TGTGCCAGCAGTGACCTCATCGGGCTTTCGGGCACCGGGGAGCTGTTTTTT. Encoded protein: CASSDLIGLSGTGELFF.

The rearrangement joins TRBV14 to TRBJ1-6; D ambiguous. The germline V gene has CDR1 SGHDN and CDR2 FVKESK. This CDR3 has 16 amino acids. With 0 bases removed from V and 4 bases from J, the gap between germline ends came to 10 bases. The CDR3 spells CASSQEPDLYNSPLHF. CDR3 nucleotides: TGTGCCAGCAGCCAAGAGCCAGACCTTTATAATTCACCCCTCCACTTT.

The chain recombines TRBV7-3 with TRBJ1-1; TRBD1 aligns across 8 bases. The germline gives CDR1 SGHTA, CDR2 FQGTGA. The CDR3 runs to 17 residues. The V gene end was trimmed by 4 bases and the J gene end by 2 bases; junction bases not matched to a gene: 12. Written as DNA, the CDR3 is TGTGCCAGCAGCTCACATATCGGGCAGGGGGCCAACACTGAAGCTTTCTTT. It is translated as CASSSHIGQGANTEAFF.

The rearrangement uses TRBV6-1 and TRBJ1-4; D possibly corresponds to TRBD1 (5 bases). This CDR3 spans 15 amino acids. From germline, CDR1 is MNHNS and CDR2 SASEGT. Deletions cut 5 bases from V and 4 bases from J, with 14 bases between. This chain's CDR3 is CASSQRGGDNEKLFF. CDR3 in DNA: TGTGCCAGCAGTCAAAGGGGCGGAGATAATGAAAAACTGTTTTTT.

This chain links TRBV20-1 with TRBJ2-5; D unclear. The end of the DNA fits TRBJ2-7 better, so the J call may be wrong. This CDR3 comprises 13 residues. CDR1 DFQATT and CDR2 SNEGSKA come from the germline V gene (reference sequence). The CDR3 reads CSAREHTIYEQYF. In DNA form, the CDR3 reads TGCAGTGCTAGAGAGCACACCATCTACGAGCAGTACTTC.

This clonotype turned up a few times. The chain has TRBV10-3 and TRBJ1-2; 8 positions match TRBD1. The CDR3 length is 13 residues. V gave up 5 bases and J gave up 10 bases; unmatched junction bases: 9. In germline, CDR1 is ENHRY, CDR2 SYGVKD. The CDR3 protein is CAISPSGQVVYTF. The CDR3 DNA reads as TGTGCCATCAGTCCATCGGGACAGGTAGTCTACACCTTC.

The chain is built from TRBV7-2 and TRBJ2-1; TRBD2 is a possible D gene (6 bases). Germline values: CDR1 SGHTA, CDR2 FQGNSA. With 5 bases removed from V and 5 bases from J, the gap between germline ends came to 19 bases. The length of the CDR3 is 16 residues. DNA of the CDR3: TGTGCCAGCAGCCCCCGGGGACTCCAGAAACACAATGAGCAGTTCTTC. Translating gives CASSPRGLQKHNEQFF.

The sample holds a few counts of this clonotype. Written as DNA, the CDR3 is TGTGCCAGCAGCTCCTGGCCTGTCACAGATACGCAGTATTTT. Translating it yields CASSSWPVTDTQYF. The V and J genes are TRBV5-6 and TRBJ2-3; D remains ambiguous. From germline, CDR1 is SGHDT and CDR2 YYEEEE. Trimming removed 3 bases from V and 2 bases from J, with 10 bases in between. This CDR3 region has 14 residues. Full variable domain (missing parts from reference TRBV5-6 and TRBJ2-3): DAGVTQSPTHLIKTRGQQVTLRCSPKSGHDTVSWYQQALGQGPQFIFQYYEEEERQRGNFPDRFSGHQFPNYSSELNVNALLLGDSALYLCASSSWPVTDTQYFGPGTRLTVL.

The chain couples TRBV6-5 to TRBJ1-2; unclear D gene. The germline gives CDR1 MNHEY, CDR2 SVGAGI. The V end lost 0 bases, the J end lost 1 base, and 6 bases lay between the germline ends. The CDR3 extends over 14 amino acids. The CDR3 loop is CASSYSSYNYGYTF. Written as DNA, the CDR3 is TGTGCCAGCAGTTACTCTTCCTATAACTATGGCTACACCTTC.

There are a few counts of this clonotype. CDR3 DNA: TGTGCCAGCAGCTCACAGGGGGTCGGGGGAGATACGCAGTATTTT. Its translation: CASSSQGVGGDTQYF. V gene TRBV2 combines with J gene TRBJ2-3; 8 nucleotides line up with TRBD1. V lost 6 bases and J lost 5; bases outside the gene matches: 10. The germline gives CDR1 SNHLY, CDR2 FYNNEI. CDR3 length: 15 amino acids. Combining the CDR3 with reference TRBV2 and TRBJ2-3 gives the whole variable domain EPEVTQTPSHQVTQMGQEVILRCVPISNHLYFYWYRQILGQKVEFLVSFYNNEISEKSEIFDDQFSVERPDGSNFTLKIRSTKLEDSAMYFCASSSQGVGGDTQYFGPGTRLTVL.

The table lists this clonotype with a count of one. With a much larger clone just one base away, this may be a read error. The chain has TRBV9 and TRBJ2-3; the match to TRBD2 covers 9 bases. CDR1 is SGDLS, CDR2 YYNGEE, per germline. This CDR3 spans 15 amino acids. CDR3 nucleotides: TGTGCCAGCAGCCAACTAGCGGGTAGCACAGAGACGCAGTATTTT. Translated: CASSQLAGSTETQYF.

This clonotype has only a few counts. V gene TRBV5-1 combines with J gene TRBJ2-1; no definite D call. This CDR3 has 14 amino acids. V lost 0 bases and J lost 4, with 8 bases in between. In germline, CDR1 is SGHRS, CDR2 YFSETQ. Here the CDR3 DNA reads TGCGCCAGCAGCTTGGTCATAGGGTACAATGAGCAGTTCTTC. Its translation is CASSLVIGYNEQFF. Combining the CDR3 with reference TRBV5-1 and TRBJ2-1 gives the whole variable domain KAGVTQTPRYLIKTRGQQVTLSCSPISGHRSVSWYQQTPGQGLQFLFEYFSETQRNKGNFPGRFSGRQFSNSRSEMNVSTLELGDSALYLCASSLVIGYNEQFFGPGTRLTVL.

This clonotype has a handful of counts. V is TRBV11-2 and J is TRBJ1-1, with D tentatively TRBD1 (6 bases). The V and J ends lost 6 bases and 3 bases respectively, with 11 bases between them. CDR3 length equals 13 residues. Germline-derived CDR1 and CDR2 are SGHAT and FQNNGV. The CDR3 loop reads CASRWGADTEAFF. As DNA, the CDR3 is TGTGCCAGCAGATGGGGGGCGGACACTGAAGCTTTCTTT.

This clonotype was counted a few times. The CDR3 coding sequence is TGTGCCAGCAGCCCGGTAGGGGACAGCGAAGCTTTCTTT. This sequence encodes CASSPVGDSEAFF. The chain links TRBV6-5 to TRBJ1-1; TRBD1 agrees at 7 bases. J was trimmed by 8 bases and V by 6 bases; bases with no gene match: 9. Germline CDR1 is MNHEY and CDR2 is SVGAGI. CDR3 size: 13 residues.

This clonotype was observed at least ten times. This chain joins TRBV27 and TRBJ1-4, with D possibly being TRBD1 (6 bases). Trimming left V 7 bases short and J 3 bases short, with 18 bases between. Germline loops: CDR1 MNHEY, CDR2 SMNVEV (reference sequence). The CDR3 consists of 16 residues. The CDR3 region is CASTTLRGRSNEKLFF. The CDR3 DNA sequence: TGTGCCAGCACGACGCTCCGGGGGCGGTCTAATGAAAAACTGTTTTTT. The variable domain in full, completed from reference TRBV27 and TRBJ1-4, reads EAQVTQNPRYLITVTGKKLTVTCSQNMNHEYMSWYRQDPGLGLRQIYYSMNVEVTDKGDVPEGYKVSRKEKRNFPLILESPSPNQTSLYFCASTTLRGRSNEKLFFGSGTQLSVL.

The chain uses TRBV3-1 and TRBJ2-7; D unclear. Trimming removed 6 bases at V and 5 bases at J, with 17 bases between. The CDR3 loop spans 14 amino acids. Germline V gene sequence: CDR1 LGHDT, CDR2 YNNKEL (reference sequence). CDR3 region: CASRGRVGSNEQYF. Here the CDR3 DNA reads TGTGCCAGCAGAGGGCGAGTCGGTTCGAACGAGCAGTACTTC.

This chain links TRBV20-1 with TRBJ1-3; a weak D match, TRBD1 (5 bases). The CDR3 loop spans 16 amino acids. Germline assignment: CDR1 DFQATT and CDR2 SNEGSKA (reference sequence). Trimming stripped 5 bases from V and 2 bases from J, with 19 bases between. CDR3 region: CSAAGPTETPGNTIYF. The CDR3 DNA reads TGCAGTGCTGCGGGACCTACGGAAACACCTGGAAACACCATATATTTT.

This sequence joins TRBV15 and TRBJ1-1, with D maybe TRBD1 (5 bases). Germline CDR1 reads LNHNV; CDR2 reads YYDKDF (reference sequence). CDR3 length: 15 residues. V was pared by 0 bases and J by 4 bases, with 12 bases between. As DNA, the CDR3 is TGTGCCACCAGCAGAGATAGGGACCCTGGCACTGAAGCTTTCTTT. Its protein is CATSRDRDPGTEAFF.

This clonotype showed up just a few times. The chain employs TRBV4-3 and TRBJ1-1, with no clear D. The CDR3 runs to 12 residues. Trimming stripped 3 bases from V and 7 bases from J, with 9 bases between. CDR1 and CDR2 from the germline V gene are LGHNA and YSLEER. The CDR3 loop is CASSHLRGEAFF. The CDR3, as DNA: TGCGCCAGCAGCCATTTGCGGGGTGAAGCTTTCTTT.

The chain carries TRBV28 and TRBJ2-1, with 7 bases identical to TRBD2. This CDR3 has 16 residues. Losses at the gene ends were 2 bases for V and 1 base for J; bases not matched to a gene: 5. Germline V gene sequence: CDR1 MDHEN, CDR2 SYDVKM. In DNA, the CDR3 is TGTGCCAGCAGTTTAGCCCTGCGGGGGTCCTACAATGAGCAGTTCTTC. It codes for CASSLALRGSYNEQFF.

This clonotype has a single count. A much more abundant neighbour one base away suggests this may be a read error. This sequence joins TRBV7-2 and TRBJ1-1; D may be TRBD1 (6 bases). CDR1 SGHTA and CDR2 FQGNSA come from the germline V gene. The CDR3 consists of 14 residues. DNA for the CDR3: TGTGCCTGCAGCCGTGATATGACAGGCACTGAAGCTTTCTTT. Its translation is CACSRDMTGTEAFF.